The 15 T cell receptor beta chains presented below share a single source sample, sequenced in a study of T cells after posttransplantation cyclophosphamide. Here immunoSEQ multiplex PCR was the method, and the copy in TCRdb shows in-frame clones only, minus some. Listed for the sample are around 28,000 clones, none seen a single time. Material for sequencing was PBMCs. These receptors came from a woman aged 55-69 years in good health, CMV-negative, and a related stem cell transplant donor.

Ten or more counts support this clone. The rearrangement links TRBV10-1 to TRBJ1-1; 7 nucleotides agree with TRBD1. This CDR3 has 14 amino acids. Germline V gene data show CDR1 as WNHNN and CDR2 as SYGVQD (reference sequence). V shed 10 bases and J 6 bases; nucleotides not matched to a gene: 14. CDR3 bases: TGCGCCACCTTCAGGACAGGATTTGTCCCTGAAGCTTTCTTT. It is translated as CATFRTGFVPEAFF.

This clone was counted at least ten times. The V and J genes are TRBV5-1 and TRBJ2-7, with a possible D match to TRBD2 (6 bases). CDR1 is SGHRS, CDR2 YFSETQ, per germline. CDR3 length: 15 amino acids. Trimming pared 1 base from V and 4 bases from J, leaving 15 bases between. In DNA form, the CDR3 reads TGCGCCAGCAGCTTGAACGGGGGTGATTTTTACGAGCAGTACTTC. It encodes CASSLNGGDFYEQYF. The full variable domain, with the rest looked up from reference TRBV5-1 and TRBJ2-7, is KAGVTQTPRYLIKTRGQQVTLSCSPISGHRSVSWYQQTPGQGLQFLFEYFSETQRNKGNFPGRFSGRQFSNSRSEMNVSTLELGDSALYLCASSLNGGDFYEQYFGPGTRLTVT.

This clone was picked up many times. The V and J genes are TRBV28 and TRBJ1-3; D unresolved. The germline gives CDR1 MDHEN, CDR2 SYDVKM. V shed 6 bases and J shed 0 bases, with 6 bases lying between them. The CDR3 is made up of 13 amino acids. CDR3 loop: CASSLFSGNTIYF. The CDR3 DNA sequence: TGTGCCAGCAGCCTATTCTCTGGAAACACCATATATTTT.

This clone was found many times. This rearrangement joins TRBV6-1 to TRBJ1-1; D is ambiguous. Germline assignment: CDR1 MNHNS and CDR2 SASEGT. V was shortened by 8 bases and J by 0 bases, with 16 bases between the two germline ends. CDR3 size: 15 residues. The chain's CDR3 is CASQTYHIMNTEAFF. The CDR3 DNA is TGTGCCAGCCAAACTTATCATATTATGAACACTGAAGCTTTCTTT.

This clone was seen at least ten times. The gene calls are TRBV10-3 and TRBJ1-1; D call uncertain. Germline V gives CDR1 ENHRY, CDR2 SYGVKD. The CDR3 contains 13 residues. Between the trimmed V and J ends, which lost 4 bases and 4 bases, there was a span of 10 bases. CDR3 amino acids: CAISVKGPTEAFF. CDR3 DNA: TGTGCCATCAGTGTTAAAGGTCCCACTGAAGCTTTCTTT.

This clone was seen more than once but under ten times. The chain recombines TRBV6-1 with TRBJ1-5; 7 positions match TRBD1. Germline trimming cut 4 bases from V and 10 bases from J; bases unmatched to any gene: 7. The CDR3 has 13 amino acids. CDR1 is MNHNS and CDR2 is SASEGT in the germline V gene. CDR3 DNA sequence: TGTGCCAGCAGTGCTACAGGGGAGGTCCCCCAGCATTTT. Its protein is CASSATGEVPQHF.

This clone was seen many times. The CDR3 DNA reads TGTGCCAGCAGTGACTCTCCAGGGGGCACAGATACGCAGTATTTT. Amino acid sequence: CASSDSPGGTDTQYF. The chain employs TRBV6-4 and TRBJ2-3, with a weak D call TRBD1 (6 bases). The V end was cut by 0 bases, the J end by 1 base, with 8 bases between. The germline V gene has CDR1 MRHNA and CDR2 SNTAGT. This CDR3 contains 15 residues.

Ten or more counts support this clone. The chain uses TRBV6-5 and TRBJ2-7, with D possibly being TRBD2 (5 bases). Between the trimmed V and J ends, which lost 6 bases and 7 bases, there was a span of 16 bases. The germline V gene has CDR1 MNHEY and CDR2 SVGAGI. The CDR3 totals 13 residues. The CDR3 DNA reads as TGTGCCAGCAGCCCCAGGCTAACGGGGGAGCAGTACTTC. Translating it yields CASSPRLTGEQYF.

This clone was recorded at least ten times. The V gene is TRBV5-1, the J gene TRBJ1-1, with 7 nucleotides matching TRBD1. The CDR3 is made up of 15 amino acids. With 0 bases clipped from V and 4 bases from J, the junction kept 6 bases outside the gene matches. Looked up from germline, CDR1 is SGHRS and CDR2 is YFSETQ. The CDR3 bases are TGCGCCAGCAGCTTGGCCCAACAGGGGACCACTGAAGCTTTCTTT. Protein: CASSLAQQGTTEAFF.

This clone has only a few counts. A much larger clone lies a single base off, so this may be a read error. This CDR3 reads CATRDLQGARNEQFF. The CDR3 nucleotides are TGTGCCACCAGGGATTTACAGGGGGCGCGGAATGAGCAGTTCTTC. The chain has TRBV24-1 and TRBJ2-1; the match to TRBD1 covers 9 bases. The germline gives CDR1 KGHDR, CDR2 SFDVKD. The CDR3 runs to 15 residues.

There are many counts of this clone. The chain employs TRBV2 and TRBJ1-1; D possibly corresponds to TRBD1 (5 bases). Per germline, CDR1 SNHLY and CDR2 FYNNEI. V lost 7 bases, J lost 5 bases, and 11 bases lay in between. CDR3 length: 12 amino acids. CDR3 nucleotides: TGTGCCAGCAAAGATAGGGGTACTGAAGCTTTCTTT. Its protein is CASKDRGTEAFF.

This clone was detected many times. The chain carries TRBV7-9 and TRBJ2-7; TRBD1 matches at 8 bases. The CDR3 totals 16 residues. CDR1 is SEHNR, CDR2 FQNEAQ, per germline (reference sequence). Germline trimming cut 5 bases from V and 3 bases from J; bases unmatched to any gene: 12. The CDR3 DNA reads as TGTGCCAGCAGCCTAGGATGGGACAGGAGCTACTACGAGCAGTACTTC. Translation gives CASSLGWDRSYYEQYF.

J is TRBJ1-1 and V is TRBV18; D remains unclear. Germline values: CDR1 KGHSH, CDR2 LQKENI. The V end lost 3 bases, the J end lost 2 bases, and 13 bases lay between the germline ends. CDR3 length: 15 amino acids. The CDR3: CASSPRKGPNTEAFF. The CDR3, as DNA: TGTGCCAGCTCACCTAGAAAGGGCCCTAACACTGAAGCTTTCTTT. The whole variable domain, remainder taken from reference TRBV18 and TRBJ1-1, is NAGVMQNPRHLVRRRGQEARLRCSPMKGHSHVYWYRQLPEEGLKFMVYLQKENIIDESGMPKERFSAEFPKEGPSILRIQQVVRGDSAAYFCASSPRKGPNTEAFFGQGTRLTVV.

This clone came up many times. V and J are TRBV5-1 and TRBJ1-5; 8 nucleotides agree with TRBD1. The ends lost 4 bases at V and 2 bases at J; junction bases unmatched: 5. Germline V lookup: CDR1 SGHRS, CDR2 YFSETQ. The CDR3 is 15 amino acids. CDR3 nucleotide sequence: TGCGCCAGCAGCGCCCAGGGGGCGGGCAATCAGCCCCAGCATTTT. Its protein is CASSAQGAGNQPQHF.

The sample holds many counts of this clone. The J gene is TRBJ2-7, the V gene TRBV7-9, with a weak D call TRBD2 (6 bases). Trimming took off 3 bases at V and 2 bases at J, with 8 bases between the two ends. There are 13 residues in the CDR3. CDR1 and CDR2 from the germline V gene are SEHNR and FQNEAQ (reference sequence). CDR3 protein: CASSLGTPYEQYF. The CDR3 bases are TGTGCCAGCAGCTTGGGGACTCCCTACGAGCAGTACTTC.